Detailed here is one TCR beta chain. A second PCR, run for about 7 to 11 cycles, used a sample-barcoded 5' primer plus a J-beta primer mix. Using its own MiXCR run on the 5' RACE reads, TCRdb lists one record per CDR3 protein. Among 600,000 to 900,000 distinct CDR3 sequences listed, 25% to 30% were seen once. These data come from a study of blood T cells in healthy people across ages. V shed 5 bases and J 4 bases; nucleotides not matched to a gene: 5. Germline values: CDR1 DFQATT, CDR2 SNEGSKA (reference sequence). CDR3 length: 12 residues. These data were also filed under a second study, of T cells of mothers and their children.

The gene calls are TRBV20-1 and TRBJ2-7; 7 nucleotides align to TRBD1. Sequencing was performed on blood. This sequence was found in a boy aged 5-17 years in good health. In DNA form, the CDR3 reads TGCAGTGCTGGTACAGGGGTTTACGAGCAGTACTTC. This translates into CSAGTGVYEQYF.